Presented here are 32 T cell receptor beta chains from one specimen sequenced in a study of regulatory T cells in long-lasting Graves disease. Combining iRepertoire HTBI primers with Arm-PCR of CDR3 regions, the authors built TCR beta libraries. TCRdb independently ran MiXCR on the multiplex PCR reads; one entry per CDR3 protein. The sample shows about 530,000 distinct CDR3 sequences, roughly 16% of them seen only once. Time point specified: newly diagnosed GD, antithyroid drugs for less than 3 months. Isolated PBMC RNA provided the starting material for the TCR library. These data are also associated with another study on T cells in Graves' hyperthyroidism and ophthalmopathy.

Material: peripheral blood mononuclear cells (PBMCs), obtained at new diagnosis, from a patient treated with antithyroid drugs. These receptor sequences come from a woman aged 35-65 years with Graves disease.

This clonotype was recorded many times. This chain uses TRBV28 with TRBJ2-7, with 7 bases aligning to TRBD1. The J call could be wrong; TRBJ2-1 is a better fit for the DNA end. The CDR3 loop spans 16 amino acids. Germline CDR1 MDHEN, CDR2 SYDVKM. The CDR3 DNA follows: TGTGCCAGCAGTTTATCTGCAGGGGGACCCTACAATGAGCAGTTCTTC. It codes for CASSLSAGGPYNEQFF.

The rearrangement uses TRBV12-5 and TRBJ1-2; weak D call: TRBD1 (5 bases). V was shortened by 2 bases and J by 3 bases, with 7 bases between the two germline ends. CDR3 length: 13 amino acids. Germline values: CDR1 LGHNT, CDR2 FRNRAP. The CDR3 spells CASGLSRDYGYTF. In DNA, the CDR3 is TGTGCTAGTGGTTTGAGCAGGGACTATGGCTACACCTTC.

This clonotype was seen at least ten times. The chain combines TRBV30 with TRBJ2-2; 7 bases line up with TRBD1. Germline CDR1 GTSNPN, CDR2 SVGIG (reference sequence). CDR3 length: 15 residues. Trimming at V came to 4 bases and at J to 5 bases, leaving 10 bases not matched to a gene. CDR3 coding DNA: TGTGCCTGGAAGACAGGGAACTCTCCTACCGGGGAGCTGTTTTTT. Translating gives CAWKTGNSPTGELFF.

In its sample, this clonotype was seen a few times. This CDR3 reads CSASPRNTEAFF. CDR3 in DNA: TGCAGTGCTAGTCCTAGAAACACTGAAGCTTTCTTT. The chain has TRBV20-1 and TRBJ1-1, with D uncertain. Germline V CDR1 and CDR2: DFQATT, SNEGSKA (reference sequence). V was cut by 3 bases and J by 2 bases, with 7 bases left in between. The CDR3 covers 12 residues.

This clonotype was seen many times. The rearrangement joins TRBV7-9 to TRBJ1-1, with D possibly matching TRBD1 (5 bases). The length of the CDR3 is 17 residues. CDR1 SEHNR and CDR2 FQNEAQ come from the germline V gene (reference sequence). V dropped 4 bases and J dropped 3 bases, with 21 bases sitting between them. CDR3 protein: CASSSQWGFEEDTEAFF. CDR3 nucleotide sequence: TGTGCCAGCAGCTCCCAGTGGGGGTTTGAGGAGGACACTGAAGCTTTCTTT.

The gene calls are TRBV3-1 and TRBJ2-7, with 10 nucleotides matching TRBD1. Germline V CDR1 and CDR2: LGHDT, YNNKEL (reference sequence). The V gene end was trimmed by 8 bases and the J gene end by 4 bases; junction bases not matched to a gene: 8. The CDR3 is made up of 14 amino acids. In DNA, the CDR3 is TGTGCCAGCGCTGCCGGGACAGGGGAGTACGAGCAGTACTTC. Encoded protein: CASAAGTGEYEQYF.

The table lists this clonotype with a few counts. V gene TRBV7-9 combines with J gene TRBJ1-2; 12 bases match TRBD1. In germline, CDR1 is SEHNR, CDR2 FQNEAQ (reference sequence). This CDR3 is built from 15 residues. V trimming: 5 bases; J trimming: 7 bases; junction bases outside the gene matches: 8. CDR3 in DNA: TGTGCCAGCAGCCCTCAGGGACAGGGGGCGCGTGGCTACACCTTC. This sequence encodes CASSPQGQGARGYTF.

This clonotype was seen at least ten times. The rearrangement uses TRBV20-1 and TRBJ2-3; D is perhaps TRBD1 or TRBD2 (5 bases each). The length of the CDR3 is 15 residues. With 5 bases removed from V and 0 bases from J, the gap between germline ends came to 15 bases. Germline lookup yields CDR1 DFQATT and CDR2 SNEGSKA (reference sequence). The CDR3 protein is CSAGGAGPSTDTQYF. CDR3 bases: TGCAGTGCTGGTGGGGCGGGCCCGAGCACAGATACGCAGTATTTT.

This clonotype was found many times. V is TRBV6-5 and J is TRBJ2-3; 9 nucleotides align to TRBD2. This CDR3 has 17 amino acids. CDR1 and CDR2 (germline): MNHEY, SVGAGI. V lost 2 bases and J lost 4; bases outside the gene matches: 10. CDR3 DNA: TGTGCCAGCAGTTACGGGGCTGCGGGGGGGCAATCAGATACGCAGTATTTT. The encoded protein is CASSYGAAGGQSDTQYF.

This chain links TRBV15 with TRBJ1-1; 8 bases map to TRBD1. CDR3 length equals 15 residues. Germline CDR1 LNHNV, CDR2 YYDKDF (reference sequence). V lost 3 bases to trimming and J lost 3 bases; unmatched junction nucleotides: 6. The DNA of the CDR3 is TGTGCCACCAGCAGGAAGGACAGGGTGGACACTGAAGCTTTCTTT. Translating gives CATSRKDRVDTEAFF.

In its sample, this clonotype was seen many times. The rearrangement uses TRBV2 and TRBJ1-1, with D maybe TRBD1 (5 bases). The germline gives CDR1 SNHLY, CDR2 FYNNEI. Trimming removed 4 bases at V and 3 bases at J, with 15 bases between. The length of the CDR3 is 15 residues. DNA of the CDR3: TGTGCCAGCAGTGGCCAGAGCTCCAGGGACACTGAAGCTTTCTTT. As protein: CASSGQSSRDTEAFF.

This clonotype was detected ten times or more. CDR3 sequence (DNA): TGTGCCAGTAGACGGACCAAATACAATGAGCAGTTCTTC. Translation: CASRRTKYNEQFF. The chain is built from TRBV19 and TRBJ2-1, with D unclear. V was pared by 6 bases and J by 4 bases, with 10 bases between. Germline V lookup: CDR1 LNHDA, CDR2 SQIVND (reference sequence). The CDR3 is made up of 13 amino acids.

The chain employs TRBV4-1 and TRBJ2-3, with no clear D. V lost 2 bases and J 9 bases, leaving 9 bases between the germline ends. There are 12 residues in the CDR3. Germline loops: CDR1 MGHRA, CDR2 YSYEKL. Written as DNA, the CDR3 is TGCGCCAGCAGCCAACTGCTTGGGACGCAGTATTTT. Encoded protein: CASSQLLGTQYF.

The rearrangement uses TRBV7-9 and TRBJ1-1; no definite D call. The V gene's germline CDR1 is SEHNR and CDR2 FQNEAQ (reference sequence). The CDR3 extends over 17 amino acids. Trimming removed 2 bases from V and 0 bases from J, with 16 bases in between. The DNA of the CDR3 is TGTGCCAGCAGCTTATCCCCGGGCACCAGGATGAACACTGAAGCTTTCTTT. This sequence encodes CASSLSPGTRMNTEAFF.

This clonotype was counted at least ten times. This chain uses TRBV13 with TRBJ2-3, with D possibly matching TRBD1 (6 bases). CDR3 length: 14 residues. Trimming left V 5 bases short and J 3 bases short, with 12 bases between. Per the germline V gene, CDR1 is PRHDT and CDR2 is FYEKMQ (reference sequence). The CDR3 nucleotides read TGTGCCAGCAGCCCCAGGGGACCTACAGATACGCAGTATTTT. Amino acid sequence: CASSPRGPTDTQYF. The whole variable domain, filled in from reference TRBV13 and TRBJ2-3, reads AAGVIQSPRHLIKEKRETATLKCYPIPRHDTVYWYQQGPGQDPQFLISFYEKMQSDKGSIPDRFSAQQFSDYHSELNMSSLELGDSALYFCASSPRGPTDTQYFGPGTRLTVL.

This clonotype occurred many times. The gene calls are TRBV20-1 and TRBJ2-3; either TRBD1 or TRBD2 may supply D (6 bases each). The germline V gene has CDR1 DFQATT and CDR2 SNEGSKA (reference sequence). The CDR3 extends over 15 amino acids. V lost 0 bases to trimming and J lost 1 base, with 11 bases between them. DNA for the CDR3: TGCAGTGCTAGAGATCAGGGGACTGGCACAGATACGCAGTATTTT. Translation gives CSARDQGTGTDTQYF.

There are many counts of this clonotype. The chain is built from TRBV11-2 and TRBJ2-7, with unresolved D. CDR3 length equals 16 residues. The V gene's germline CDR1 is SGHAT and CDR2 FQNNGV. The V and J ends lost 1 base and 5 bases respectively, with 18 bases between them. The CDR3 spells CASSLGGGVRPHEQYF. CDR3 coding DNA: TGTGCCAGCAGCTTAGGGGGTGGGGTCCGTCCCCACGAGCAGTACTTC. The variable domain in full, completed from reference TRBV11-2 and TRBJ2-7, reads EAGVAQSPRYKIIEKRQSVAFWCNPISGHATLYWYQQILGQGPKLLIQFQNNGVVDDSQLPKDRFSAERLKGVDSTLKIQPAKLEDSAVYLCASSLGGGVRPHEQYFGPGTRLTVT.

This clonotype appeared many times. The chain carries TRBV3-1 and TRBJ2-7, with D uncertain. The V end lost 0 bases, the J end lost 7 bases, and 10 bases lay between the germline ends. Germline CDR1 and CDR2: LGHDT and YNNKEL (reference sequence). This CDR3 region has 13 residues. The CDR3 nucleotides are TGTGCCAGCAGCCAAGATACCCGTTCGGAGCAGTACTTC. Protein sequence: CASSQDTRSEQYF.

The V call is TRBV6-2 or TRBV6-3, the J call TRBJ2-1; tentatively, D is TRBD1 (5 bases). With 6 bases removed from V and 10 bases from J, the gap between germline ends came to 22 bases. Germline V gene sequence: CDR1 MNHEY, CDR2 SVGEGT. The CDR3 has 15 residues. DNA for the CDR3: TGTGCCAGCAGGCGAAAAATAAGGGGCATTGACGAGCAGTTCTTC. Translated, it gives CASRRKIRGIDEQFF.

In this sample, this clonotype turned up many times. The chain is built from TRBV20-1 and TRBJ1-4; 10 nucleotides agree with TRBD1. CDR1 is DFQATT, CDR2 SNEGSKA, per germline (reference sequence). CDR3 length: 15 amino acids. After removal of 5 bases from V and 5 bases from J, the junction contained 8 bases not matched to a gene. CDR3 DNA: TGCAGTGCTTCCGGGACAGGGGCGCTCAATGAAAAACTGTTTTTT. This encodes CSASGTGALNEKLFF.

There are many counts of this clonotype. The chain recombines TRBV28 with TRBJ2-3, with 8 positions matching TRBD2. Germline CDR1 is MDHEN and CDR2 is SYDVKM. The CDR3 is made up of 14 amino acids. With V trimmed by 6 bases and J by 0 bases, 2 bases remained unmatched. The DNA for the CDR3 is TGTGCCAGCAGGGGCGGGGGGAGCACAGATACGCAGTATTTT. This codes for CASRGGGSTDTQYF.

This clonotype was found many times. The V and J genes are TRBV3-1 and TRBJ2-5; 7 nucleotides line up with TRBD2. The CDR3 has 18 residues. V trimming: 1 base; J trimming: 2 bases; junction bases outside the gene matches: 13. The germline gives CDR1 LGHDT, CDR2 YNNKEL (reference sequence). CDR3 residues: CASSQAPWERGPQETQYF. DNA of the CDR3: TGTGCCAGCAGCCAAGCGCCCTGGGAGCGGGGACCACAAGAGACCCAGTACTTC.

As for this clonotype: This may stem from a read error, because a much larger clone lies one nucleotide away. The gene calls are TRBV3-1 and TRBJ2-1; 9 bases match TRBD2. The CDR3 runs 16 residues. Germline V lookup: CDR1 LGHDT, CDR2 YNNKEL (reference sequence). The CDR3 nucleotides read TGTGCCGGCAGCCAAGACTGGGCGGGGGGGACCAATGAGCAGTTCTTC. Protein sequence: CAGSQDWAGGTNEQFF.

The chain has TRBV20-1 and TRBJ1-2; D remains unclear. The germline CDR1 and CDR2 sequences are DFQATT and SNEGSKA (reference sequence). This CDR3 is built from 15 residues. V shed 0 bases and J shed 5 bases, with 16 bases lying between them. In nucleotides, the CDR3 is TGCAGTGCTAGAGATCCCAGTCGCGGGAATTATGGCTACACCTTC. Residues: CSARDPSRGNYGYTF.

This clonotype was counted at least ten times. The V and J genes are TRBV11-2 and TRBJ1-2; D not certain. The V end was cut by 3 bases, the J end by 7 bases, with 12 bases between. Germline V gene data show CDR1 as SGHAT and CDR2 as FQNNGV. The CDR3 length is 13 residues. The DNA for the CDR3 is TGTGCCAGCAGCTTTTCGCTTTTGGGTGGCTACACCTTC. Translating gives CASSFSLLGGYTF.

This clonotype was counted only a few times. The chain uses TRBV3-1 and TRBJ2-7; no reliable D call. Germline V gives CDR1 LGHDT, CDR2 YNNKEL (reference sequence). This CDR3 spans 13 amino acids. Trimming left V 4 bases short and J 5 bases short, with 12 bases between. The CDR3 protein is CASSLQIGHEQYF. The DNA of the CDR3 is TGTGCCAGCAGCCTGCAGATAGGGCACGAGCAGTACTTC.

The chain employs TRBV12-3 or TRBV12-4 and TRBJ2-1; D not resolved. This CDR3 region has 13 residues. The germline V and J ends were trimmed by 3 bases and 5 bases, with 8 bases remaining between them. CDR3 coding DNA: TGTGCCAGCAGTTTTGCTGGTGACAATGAGCAGTTCTTC. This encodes CASSFAGDNEQFF.

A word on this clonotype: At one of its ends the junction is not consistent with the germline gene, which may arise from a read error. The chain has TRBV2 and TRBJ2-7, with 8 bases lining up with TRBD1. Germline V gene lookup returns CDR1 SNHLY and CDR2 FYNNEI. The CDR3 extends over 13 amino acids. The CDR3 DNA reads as TGTGCCACCAGTGATACCAGGGGGCCCGAGCAGTACTTC. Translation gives CATSDTRGPEQYF.

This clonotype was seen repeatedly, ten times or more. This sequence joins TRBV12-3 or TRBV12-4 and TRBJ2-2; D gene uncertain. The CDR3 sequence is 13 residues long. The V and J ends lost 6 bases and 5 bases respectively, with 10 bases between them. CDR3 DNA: TGTGCCAGCAGCTTGGGTCGAACCGGGGAGCTGTTTTTT. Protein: CASSLGRTGELFF.

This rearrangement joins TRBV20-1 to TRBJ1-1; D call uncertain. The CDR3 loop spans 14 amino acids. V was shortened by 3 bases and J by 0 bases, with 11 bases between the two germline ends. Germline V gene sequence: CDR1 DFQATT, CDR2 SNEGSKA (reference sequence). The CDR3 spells CSARSGSLNTEAFF. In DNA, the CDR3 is TGCAGTGCTAGGAGTGGGAGTTTGAACACTGAAGCTTTCTTT.

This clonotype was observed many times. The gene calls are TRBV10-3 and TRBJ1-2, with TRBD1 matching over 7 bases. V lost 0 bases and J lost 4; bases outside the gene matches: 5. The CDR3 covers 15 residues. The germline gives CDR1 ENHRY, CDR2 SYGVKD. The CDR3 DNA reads TGTGCCATCAGTGAGTCAAACAGGGGACGCTATGGCTACACCTTC. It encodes CAISESNRGRYGYTF.

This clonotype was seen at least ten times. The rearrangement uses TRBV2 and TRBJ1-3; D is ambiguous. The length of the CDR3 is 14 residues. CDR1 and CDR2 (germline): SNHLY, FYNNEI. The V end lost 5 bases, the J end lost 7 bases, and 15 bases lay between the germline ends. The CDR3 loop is CASSLGALGNTIYF. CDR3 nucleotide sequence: TGTGCCAGCAGTCTGGGAGCCCTGGGGAACACCATATATTTT.